A single sample is the source of the 21 T cell receptor beta chains below, sequenced in a study of siplizumab effects on memory and regulatory T cells. The repertoire was sequenced with immunoSEQ multiplex PCR; TCRdb's copy has only in-frame clones and lacks some. There are 65,000 to 85,000 clones in the sample; roughly 93% occur only once, and 5% lies in the top ten. Material for sequencing was CD8+ T cells sorted from blood. The source of these receptors is a human donor in good health.

CDR3 DNA: TGTGCCAGCAGTTTCCCCCTAGCGGGGGGCATGGACAATGAGCAGTTCTTC. Residues: CASSFPLAGGMDNEQFF. The J gene is TRBJ2-1, the V gene TRBV28; TRBD2 agrees at 11 bases. V lost 3 bases, J lost 5 bases, and 9 bases stayed unmatched. The CDR3 loop spans 17 amino acids. CDR1 is MDHEN, CDR2 SYDVKM, per germline. The full variable domain, in which reference TRBV28 and TRBJ2-1 provide the parts outside the CDR3, is DVKVTQSSRYLVKRTGEKVFLECVQDMDHENMFWYRQDPGLGLRLIYFSYDVKMKEKGDIPEGYSVSREKKERFSLILESASTNQTSMYLCASSFPLAGGMDNEQFFGPGTRLTVL.

The V call is TRBV27, the J call TRBJ2-2; the D is unclear. The CDR3 has 15 residues. V was trimmed by 0 bases and J by 4 bases, leaving 9 bases between them. Germline V lookup: CDR1 MNHEY, CDR2 SMNVEV (reference sequence). The CDR3 nucleotides read TGTGCCAGCAGTTTATCCGTGTCCGGCACCGGGGAGCTGTTTTTT. This sequence encodes CASSLSVSGTGELFF.

This clone was detected once. V is TRBV9 and J is TRBJ1-1; D not resolved. The length of the CDR3 is 15 residues. Trimming pared 0 bases from V and 5 bases from J, leaving 14 bases between. The germline CDR1 and CDR2 sequences are SGDLS and YYNGEE. The CDR3 nucleotides read TGTGCCAGCAGCGTAGATGATGGGCGCGGGACTGAAGCTTTCTTT. Translated: CASSVDDGRGTEAFF.

V is TRBV4-1 and J is TRBJ1-2, with TRBD1 as a possible D gene (6 bases). Trimming shortened V by 1 base and J by 2 bases, and 11 bases separated the two germline ends. The CDR3 contains 15 residues. Germline-derived CDR1 and CDR2 are MGHRA and YSYEKL. CDR3 DNA: TGCGCCAGCAGCCAAGTAGGACAGAGAAACTATGGCTACACCTTC. It yields the protein CASSQVGQRNYGYTF.

The V call is TRBV9, the J call TRBJ2-1; 8 bases fit TRBD2. The CDR3 is 12 residues long. V dropped 4 bases and J dropped 9; count of bases not matched to a gene: 3. CDR1 is SGDLS and CDR2 is YYNGEE in the germline V gene. CDR3 residues: CASSPGGGEQFF. The CDR3 nucleotides read TGTGCCAGCAGCCCGGGAGGGGGTGAGCAGTTCTTC.

The CDR3 here is CASRRTGDTEAFF. The CDR3 coding sequence is TGTGCCAGCAGGCGGACAGGGGACACTGAAGCTTTCTTT. V is TRBV2 and J is TRBJ1-1; 9 bases are shared with TRBD1. Germline CDR1 reads SNHLY; CDR2 reads FYNNEI. V dropped 6 bases and J dropped 3; count of bases not matched to a gene: 2. This CDR3 region has 13 residues.

The rearrangement links TRBV9 to TRBJ1-1, with TRBD1 identical over 11 bases. There are 15 residues in the CDR3. Per the germline V gene, CDR1 is SGDLS and CDR2 is YYNGEE. With 0 bases clipped from V and 4 bases from J, the junction kept 2 bases outside the gene matches. CDR3 DNA sequence: TGTGCCAGCAGCGTAGCCGGGACAGGGGGCACTGAAGCTTTCTTT. The encoded protein is CASSVAGTGGTEAFF.

In this sample, this clone turned up once. V gene TRBV5-5 combines with J gene TRBJ2-5, with a tentative D call TRBD2 (5 bases). Germline V gene sequence: CDR1 SGHKS, CDR2 YYEKEE (reference sequence). This CDR3 has 15 residues. V was trimmed by 2 bases and J by 5 bases, leaving 16 bases between them. The CDR3 DNA is TGTGCCAGCAGCTTTCCCAAGGGAGCTGAGGAGACCCAGTACTTC. Translation: CASSFPKGAEETQYF. The full variable domain, with the rest looked up from reference TRBV5-5 and TRBJ2-5, is DAGVTQSPTHLIKTRGQQVTLRCSPISGHKSVSWYQQVLGQGPQFIFQYYEKEERGRGNFPDRFSARQFPNYSSELNVNALLLGDSALYLCASSFPKGAEETQYFGPGTRLLVL.

The chain carries TRBV27 and TRBJ1-2; possibly TRBD1 for D (5 bases). The V and J ends lost 2 bases and 6 bases respectively, with 7 bases between them. The CDR3 runs to 12 residues. Germline lookup yields CDR1 MNHEY and CDR2 SMNVEV (reference sequence). The CDR3 reads CASSLGGHGYTF. The CDR3 DNA reads TGTGCCAGCAGTTTAGGGGGTCATGGCTACACCTTC.

The genes are TRBV7-3 and TRBJ2-7; D is perhaps TRBD1 or TRBD2 (5 bases each). V gave up 5 bases and J gave up 5 bases, with 13 bases separating them. The length of the CDR3 is 13 residues. Germline CDR1 is SGHTA and CDR2 is FQGTGA. The CDR3 spells CASSPWDGDEQYF. CDR3 sequence (DNA): TGTGCCAGCAGCCCCTGGGACGGGGACGAGCAGTACTTC.

Comment on this clone: Other DNA sequences within the sample encode an identical CDR3. This chain connects TRBV4-3 to TRBJ1-2; 11 bases map to TRBD1. CDR1 is LGHNA, CDR2 YSLEER, per germline. The CDR3 is 15 amino acids. The ends lost 4 bases at V and 0 bases at J; junction bases unmatched: 1. The CDR3 loop reads CASSPGQGANYGYTF. As DNA, the CDR3 is TGCGCCAGCAGCCCGGGACAGGGGGCTAACTATGGCTACACCTTC.

The chain couples TRBV4-2 to TRBJ2-1, with TRBD2 matching over 9 bases. Germline CDR1 and CDR2: LGHNA and YNFKEQ. The CDR3 contains 16 residues. V lost 0 bases and J lost 4; bases outside the gene matches: 4. CDR3 sequence (DNA): TGTGCCAGCAGCCAAGACCCAGCGGGGGGTTACAATGAGCAGTTCTTC. This gives the protein CASSQDPAGGYNEQFF.

V usage is TRBV4-2 and J usage is TRBJ2-7; a weak D match, TRBD2 (6 bases). From germline, CDR1 is LGHNA and CDR2 YNFKEQ. Trimming removed 7 bases from V and 5 bases from J, with 9 bases in between. The CDR3 contains 11 residues. CDR3 sequence (DNA): TGTGCCAGCATGGAGGGCAACGAGCAGTACTTC. The encoded protein is CASMEGNEQYF.

The V gene is TRBV6-5, the J gene TRBJ2-7; D is ambiguous. The CDR3 covers 11 residues. Germline V gene sequence: CDR1 MNHEY, CDR2 SVGAGI. Trimming removed 5 bases from V and 3 bases from J, with 5 bases in between. The chain's CDR3 is CASSENYEQYF. The CDR3 region has the DNA TGTGCCAGCAGTGAAAACTACGAGCAGTACTTC.

The chain employs TRBV4-3 and TRBJ2-5; D not certain. Trimming left V 1 base short and J 1 base short, with 13 bases between. The CDR3 extends over 16 amino acids. Germline lookup yields CDR1 LGHNA and CDR2 YSLEER. CDR3 coding DNA: TGCGCCAGCAGCCAAGTTTCTCGGGTGCCCCAAGAGACCCAGTACTTC. This translates into CASSQVSRVPQETQYF.

The table lists this clone with a count of one. The rearrangement uses TRBV15 and TRBJ2-1; D might be TRBD1 (5 bases). V shed 2 bases and J shed 7 bases, with 18 bases lying between them. Germline V gene lookup returns CDR1 LNHNV and CDR2 YYDKDF (reference sequence). The CDR3 contains 16 residues. CDR3 nucleotide sequence: TGTGCCACCAGCAGAACCCCAAGCGAGACAGAGAATGAGCAGTTCTTC. This translates into CATSRTPSETENEQFF.

The rearrangement uses TRBV30 and TRBJ2-1; D unclear. This CDR3 has 11 amino acids. Trimming removed 7 bases at V and 0 bases at J, with 4 bases between. Germline-derived CDR1 and CDR2 are GTSNPN and SVGIG (reference sequence). CDR3 bases: TGTGCCTCCTCCTCCTACAATGAGCAGTTCTTC. This codes for CASSSYNEQFF.

The V and J genes are TRBV11-2 and TRBJ2-3; D unresolved. Germline CDR1 reads SGHAT; CDR2 reads FQNNGV. V gave up 0 bases and J gave up 3 bases, with 10 bases separating them. This CDR3 is built from 15 residues. Written as DNA, the CDR3 is TGTGCCAGCAGCTTAGATATGAGCAGTACAGATACGCAGTATTTT. Its translation is CASSLDMSSTDTQYF.

The chain joins TRBV7-8 to TRBJ2-1; D tentatively reads TRBD1 or TRBD2 (5 bases each). This CDR3 comprises 12 residues. V gave up 2 bases and J gave up 12 bases, with 11 bases separating them. Germline values: CDR1 SGHVS, CDR2 FQNEAQ. The CDR3 spells CASSLLSGRQFF. CDR3 nucleotides: TGTGCCAGCAGCTTACTATCAGGGAGGCAGTTCTTC.

Here the CDR3 reads CASSWAAANEKLFF. CDR3 in DNA: TGTGCCAGCAGTTGGGCCGCGGCTAATGAAAAACTGTTTTTT. The J gene is TRBJ1-4, the V gene TRBV27; D not resolved. Trimming left V 4 bases short and J 3 bases short, with 9 bases between. The CDR3 spans 14 residues. The germline CDR1 and CDR2 sequences are MNHEY and SMNVEV (reference sequence). Using reference TRBV27 and TRBJ1-4 for the parts outside the CDR3, the full variable domain is EAQVTQNPRYLITVTGKKLTVTCSQNMNHEYMSWYRQDPGLGLRQIYYSMNVEVTDKGDVPEGYKVSRKEKRNFPLILESPSPNQTSLYFCASSWAAANEKLFFGSGTQLSVL.

The chain combines TRBV28 with TRBJ1-5; D possibly corresponds to TRBD1 (5 bases). CDR1 and CDR2 from the germline V gene are MDHEN and SYDVKM. Trimming removed 1 base from V and 3 bases from J, with 13 bases in between. CDR3 length equals 16 residues. Here the CDR3 DNA reads TGTGCCAGCAGTTTATACCGGGGGGTGTACAATCAGCCCCAGCATTTT. Its translation is CASSLYRGVYNQPQHF.